This is a list of T cell receptor beta chains from one sample in a study of blood T cells in healthy people across ages. From the 5' RACE reads, TCRdb called clonotypes with MiXCR, one entry per CDR3 protein. The sample contains 1.2 million to 1.5 million distinct CDR3 sequences, 40% to 50% of which appear only once. Sequenced input: blood. The receptors originated from a woman between 18 and 30 years old in good health. Each CDR3 is given with its conserved first and last residue. D genes are given only for firm matches. Expanded clones are given a class, and other clones once, few, many or no size at all.

j_call: TRBJ1-2
d_call: -
clone_size: -
v_call: TRBV10-3
cdr3_length: 14
cdr3_aa: CAISEGQSNYGYTF
cdr3_nt: TGTGCCATCAGTGAGGGACAGTCTAACTATGGCTACACCTTC

j_call: TRBJ2-7
d_call: TRBD2
clone_size: once
v_call: TRBV4-1
cdr3_length: 15
cdr3_aa: CASSQEGLGGYEQYF
cdr3_nt: TGCGCCAGCAGCCAAGAAGGGTTGGGGGGGTACGAGCAGTACTTC

j_call: TRBJ1-1
d_call: TRBD1
clone_size: -
v_call: TRBV6-5
cdr3_length: 12
cdr3_aa: CASHRGGTEAFF
cdr3_nt: TGTGCCAGCCACAGGGGAGGAACTGAAGCTTTCTTT

j_call: TRBJ2-7
d_call: TRBD2
clone_size: -
v_call: TRBV6-5
cdr3_length: 16
cdr3_aa: CASSYSAGVAYNEQYF
cdr3_nt: TGTGCCAGCAGTTACTCAGCGGGAGTCGCCTACAATGAGCAGTACTTC

j_call: TRBJ1-2
d_call: TRBD1
clone_size: few
v_call: TRBV3-1
cdr3_length: 13
cdr3_aa: CASSSTGLPGYTF
cdr3_nt: TGTGCCAGCAGCTCGACAGGGCTTCCTGGCTACACCTTC

j_call: TRBJ1-1
d_call: -
clone_size: -
v_call: TRBV19
cdr3_length: 14
cdr3_aa: CASSIGRATGEAFF
cdr3_nt: TGTGCCAGTAGTATAGGACGGGCAACAGGTGAAGCTTTCTTT

j_call: TRBJ2-2
d_call: -
clone_size: -
v_call: TRBV2
cdr3_length: 14
cdr3_aa: CASGETGGTGELFF
cdr3_nt: TGTGCCAGCGGCGAGACCGGAGGCACCGGGGAGCTGTTTTTT

j_call: TRBJ2-3
d_call: -
clone_size: few
v_call: TRBV20-1
cdr3_length: 15
cdr3_aa: CSARDHTGSTDTQYF
cdr3_nt: TGCAGTGCTAGAGATCACACCGGGAGCACAGATACGCAGTATTTT

j_call: TRBJ1-3
d_call: -
clone_size: -
v_call: TRBV12-3/TRBV12-4
cdr3_length: 11
cdr3_aa: CASRMRNTIYF
cdr3_nt: TGTGCCAGCAGGATGAGAAACACCATATATTTT

j_call: TRBJ2-7
d_call: -
clone_size: -
v_call: TRBV7-2
cdr3_length: 16
cdr3_aa: CASSLGRGRTSGEQYF
cdr3_nt: TGTGCCAGCAGCTTAGGGCGGGGGCGGACGTCTGGCGAGCAGTACTTC

j_call: TRBJ1-1
d_call: -
clone_size: few
v_call: TRBV18
cdr3_length: 14
cdr3_aa: CASSPEFQNTEAFF
cdr3_nt: TGTGCCAGCTCACCAGAGTTTCAGAACACTGAAGCTTTCTTT